This TCR beta chain was retrieved from a study of shared clonotypes between healthy human individuals. Study results and limitations: Some naive CD4 clonotypes, 5% to 5.5%, turned up in common across several donors.

Authors' methods: From ImmunoSEQ came sequences covering only the junction and carrying no quality scores, so filtering differed. Repertoires were generated with immunoSEQ multiplex PCR, while TCRdb's copy carries only in-frame clones and drops some. From that table come the V and J calls and clone size; the DNA was used to work out D and trimming. The data contain 2 million to 2.5 million clones, about 92% of them seen just once; the ten biggest clones take up 1.5% to 2%. On this clone: Its antigen is not identified.

As defined, naive CD8 cells were CD45RO-negative and positively selected for CCR7, with terminally differentiated effector memory CD45RA+ cells excluded. Healthy adults negative for HIV, lacking recent acute infections or vaccinations, served as donors. V gave up 1 base and J gave up 5 bases, with 8 bases separating them. The CDR3 covers 14 residues. Germline V gene data show CDR1 as MNHNS and CDR2 as SASEGT. The chain links TRBV6-1 to TRBJ1-4; D is possibly TRBD1 (5 bases). Sequenced: naive CD8+ T cells from PBMCs. This clonotype originated in a man between 18 and 35 years old in good health. Some clones in this sample may be carry-over from other donors' samples. The CDR3 protein is CASSEETVNEKLFF. CDR3 DNA: TGTGCCAGCAGTGAAGAGACAGTAAATGAAAAACTGTTTTTT.